The text below deals with one T cell receptor beta chain. Antigen specificity is unknown. The protocol was immunoSEQ multiplex PCR, while the TCRdb copy is restricted to in-frame clones and leaves out a portion. Found here are about 36,000 clones, roughly 78% of them singletons; the top ten hold 7.5% to 10%. The record originates from a study of a mutant IDH1 vaccine in newly diagnosed glioma. Study at large: Treated patients, averaging approximately 40 years, were roughly 62% male and around 40% female. Standard pretreatment was either radiotherapy, temozolomide, or, for most, radiochemotherapy with temozolomide. Study-level points and caveats: Overall, approximately 93% of patients had vaccine-induced immune responses. There seemed to be no relation between pseudoprogression and changes in top peripheral T cell clonotypes.

Time point given: baseline, week 1 (first vaccination visit). Treatment reported: pre-vaccination baseline after standard-of-care therapy. CDR3 length: 16 residues. J gave up 1 base and V 6 bases, and 9 bases lay outside the gene matches. Germline V gene data show CDR1 as LNHDA and CDR2 as SQIVND (reference sequence). V is TRBV19 and J is TRBJ2-5; 9 nucleotides agree with TRBD2. The sample was PBMCs, taken from a glioma patient treated with radiotherapy, temozolomide or both. This clonotype was obtained from a man aged 35-49 years with glioma. Some clones in this sample may be carry-over from other donors' samples. The CDR3 DNA is TGTGCCAGTAGCAACCCTAGCGGGGCGCGCCAAGAGACCCAGTACTTC. Its translation is CASSNPSGARQETQYF.